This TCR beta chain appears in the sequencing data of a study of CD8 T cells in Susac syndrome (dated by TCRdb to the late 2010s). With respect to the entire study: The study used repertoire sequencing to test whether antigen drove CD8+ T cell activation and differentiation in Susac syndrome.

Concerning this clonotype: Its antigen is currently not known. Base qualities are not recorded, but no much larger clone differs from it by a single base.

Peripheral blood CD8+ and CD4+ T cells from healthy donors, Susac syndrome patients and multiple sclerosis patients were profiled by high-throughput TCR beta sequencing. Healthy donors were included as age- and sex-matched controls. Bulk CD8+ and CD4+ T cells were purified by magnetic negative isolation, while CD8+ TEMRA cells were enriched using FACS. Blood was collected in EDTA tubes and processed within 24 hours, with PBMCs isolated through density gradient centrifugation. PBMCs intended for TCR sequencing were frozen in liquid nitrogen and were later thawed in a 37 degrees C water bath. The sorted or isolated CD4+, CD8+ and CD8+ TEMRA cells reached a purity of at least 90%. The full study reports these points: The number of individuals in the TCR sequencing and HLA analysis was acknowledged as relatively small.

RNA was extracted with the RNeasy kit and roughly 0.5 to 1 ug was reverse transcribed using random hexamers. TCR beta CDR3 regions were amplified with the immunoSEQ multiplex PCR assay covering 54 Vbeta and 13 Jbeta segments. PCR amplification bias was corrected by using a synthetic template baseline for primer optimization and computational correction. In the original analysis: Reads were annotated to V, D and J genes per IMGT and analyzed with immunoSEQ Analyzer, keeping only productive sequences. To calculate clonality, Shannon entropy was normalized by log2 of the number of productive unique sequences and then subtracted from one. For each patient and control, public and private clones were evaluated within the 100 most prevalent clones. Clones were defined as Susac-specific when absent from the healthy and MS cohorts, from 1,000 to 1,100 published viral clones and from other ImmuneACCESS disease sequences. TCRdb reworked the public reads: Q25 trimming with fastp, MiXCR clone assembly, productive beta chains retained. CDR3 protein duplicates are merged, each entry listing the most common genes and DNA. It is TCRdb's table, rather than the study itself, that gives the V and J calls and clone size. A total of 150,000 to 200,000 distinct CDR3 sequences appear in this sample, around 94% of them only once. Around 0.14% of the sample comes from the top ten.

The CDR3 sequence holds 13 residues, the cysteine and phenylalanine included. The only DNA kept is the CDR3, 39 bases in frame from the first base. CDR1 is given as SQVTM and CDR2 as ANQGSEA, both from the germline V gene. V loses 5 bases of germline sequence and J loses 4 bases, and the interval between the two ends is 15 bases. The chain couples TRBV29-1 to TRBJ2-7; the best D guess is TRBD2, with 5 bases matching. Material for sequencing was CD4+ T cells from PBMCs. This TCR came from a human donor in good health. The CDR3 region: CSVRGLFGYEQYF. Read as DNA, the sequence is TGCAGCGTTCGAGGGTTATTCGGGTACGAGCAGTACTTC.